One sample yielded the 4 T cell receptor beta chains listed below, sequenced in a study of blood T cell repertoires in COVID-19. Measured with immunoSEQ multiplex PCR; TCRdb has only the in-frame clones, and not every one. The sample gives around 100,000 clones, 70% to 90% of which show up once; 2.1% is in the top ten. Sequenced: peripheral blood. The receptors shown here come from a human donor in a cohort sampled during active COVID-19.

The gene calls are TRBV27 and TRBJ1-2, with 11 bases matching TRBD1. The CDR3 has 16 residues. V was clipped by 6 bases and J by 3 bases; unmatched bases: 9. Germline loops: CDR1 MNHEY, CDR2 SMNVEV (reference sequence). CDR3 DNA sequence: TGTGCCAGCAGAGACCAACCGGGACAGGGGGACTATGGCTACACCTTC. Its protein is CASRDQPGQGDYGYTF.

This clone was detected once. The chain combines TRBV18 with TRBJ2-3, with a tentative D call TRBD2 (6 bases). Germline V gene lookup returns CDR1 KGHSH and CDR2 LQKENI. This CDR3 comprises 16 residues. V shed 2 bases and J shed 0 bases, with 12 bases lying between them. CDR3: CASSPVWTTSTDTQYF. DNA for the CDR3: TGTGCCAGCTCACCAGTTTGGACTACCAGCACAGATACGCAGTATTTT.

V and J are TRBV21-1 and TRBJ2-7; the table's D gene call, TRBD1, was not cross checked with the DNA. TRBV21-1 is deemed a pseudogene. This CDR3 has 14 residues. The CDR3 DNA reads as TGTGCCAGCGTCAGGGGGACCCCCTGGTACGAGCAGTACTTC. Protein sequence: CASVRGTPWYEQYF.

The genes are TRBV28 and TRBJ2-2; D unclear. The CDR3 length is 12 residues. With 6 bases removed from V and 5 bases from J, the gap between germline ends came to 7 bases. Germline V CDR1 and CDR2: MDHEN, SYDVKM. This CDR3 reads CASRIETGELFF. The CDR3 DNA follows: TGTGCCAGCAGAATTGAGACCGGGGAGCTGTTTTTT.